The clone carrying this TCR beta chain was counted ten times or more. Its antigen remains unidentified. TCR beta CDR3 regions were amplified from RNA transcripts. First-round RT-PCR of the TCR CDR3 relied on the HTBI primer set. TCRdb used MiXCR to reprocess the multiplex PCR reads, holding one entry per CDR3 protein. The sample comprises 550,000 to 700,000 distinct CDR3 sequences, 14% to 15% of which are singletons, and around 4% rests with the top ten. This sample was taken from a study of T cells in Graves' hyperthyroidism and ophthalmopathy. Study observations and caveats: With a median lead of approximately 6 months before onset, the model predicted ophthalmopathy. Researchers found most expanded thyroid clonotypes above 0.001 in blood as well.

Disease lasting under 3 months, a NOSPECS grade of at least 4, and a Clinical Activity Score of at least 3 were features of the ophthalmopathy patients. Trimming took 5 bases from V and 1 from J, leaving 11 bases between them. The CDR3 totals 14 residues. This TCR was sampled from a woman between 35 and 50 years old with Graves' ophthalmopathy. J is TRBJ2-5 and V is TRBV12-3 or TRBV12-4; D remains ambiguous. Specimen: blood. CDR3 region: CASSLPETQETQYF. In nucleotides, the CDR3 is TGTGCCAGCAGTCTCCCGGAGACCCAAGAGACCCAGTACTTC.